This T cell receptor beta chain was found in a study of blood T cell repertoires in COVID-19. Looking at the study overall: Nucleic acid was either cDNA or gDNA, and it came from T cells, B-cell-depleted T cells, or PBMCs.

CDR1 and CDR2 (germline): MGHRA, YSYEKL. After removal of 0 bases from V and 4 bases from J, the junction contained 8 bases not matched to a gene. The CDR3 contains 17 residues. Authors' analysis steps: Estimates of nucleated cell counts were drawn from the amplification of reference gene primers. Clones were read by immunoSEQ multiplex PCR, and TCRdb kept only the in-frame ones, dropping some. From that table come the V and J calls and clone size; the DNA was used to work out D and trimming. The data contain about 100,000 clones, roughly 80% of them singletons. The chain links TRBV4-1 to TRBJ1-2; 10 bases map to TRBD1. Sequenced material: peripheral blood. This receptor was obtained from a man aged 60-69 years with acute or convalescent COVID-19. The CDR3 loop is CASSQDDRGRPGYGYTF. CDR3 DNA sequence: TGCGCCAGCAGCCAAGATGACAGGGGGCGCCCCGGCTATGGCTACACCTTC.